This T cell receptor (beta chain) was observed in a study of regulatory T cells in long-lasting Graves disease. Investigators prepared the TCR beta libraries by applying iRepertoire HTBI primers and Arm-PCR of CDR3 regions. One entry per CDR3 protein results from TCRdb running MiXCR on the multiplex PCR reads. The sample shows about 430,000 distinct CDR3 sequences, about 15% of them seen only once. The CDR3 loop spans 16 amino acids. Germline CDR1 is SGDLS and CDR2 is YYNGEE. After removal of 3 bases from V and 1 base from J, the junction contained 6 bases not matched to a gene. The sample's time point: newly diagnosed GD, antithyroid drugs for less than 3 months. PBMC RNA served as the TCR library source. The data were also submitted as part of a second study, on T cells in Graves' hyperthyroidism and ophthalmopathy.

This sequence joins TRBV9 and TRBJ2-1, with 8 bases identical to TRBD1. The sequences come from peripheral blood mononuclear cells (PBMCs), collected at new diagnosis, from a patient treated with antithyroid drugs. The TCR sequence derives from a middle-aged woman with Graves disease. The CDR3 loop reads CASSDGQGPSYNEQFF. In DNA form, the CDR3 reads TGTGCCAGCAGCGACGGACAGGGACCATCCTACAATGAGCAGTTCTTC.